Sequencing of this T cell receptor (beta chain) was carried out in a study of shared clonotypes between healthy human individuals. Study results and caveats: Non-shared clonotypes showed lower generation probabilities than clonotypes common to all four donors.

Investigators divided CD4+ cells into CD45RA+ naive and CD45RA-negative memory subsets. For each subset, genomic DNA was distributed in equal portions over several immunoSEQ plates. Each PCR replicate from the sorted subsets contained about 200 ng DNA, which is 25,000 to 30,000 T cell genomes. The data were produced by immunoSEQ multiplex PCR, yet TCRdb's version contains in-frame clones alone and is incomplete. This sample yields under 1,100,000 clones, of which around 82% are seen a single time; around 0.6% belongs to the top ten. This clone was seen once. Its antigen is still unknown. The sequencing input was memory CD4+ T cells from PBMCs. Subset specified: CD45RA-negative fraction. The source of this sequence is a man aged 18 to 30 in good health. Some clones in this sample may be carry-over from other donors' samples.

The CDR3 here is CASSLVSSGVWDEQYF. DNA for the CDR3: TGTGCCAGCAGCTTAGTCTCTAGCGGGGTCTGGGACGAGCAGTACTTC. The J gene is TRBJ2-7, the V gene TRBV7-2, with 9 positions matching TRBD2. Looked up from germline, CDR1 is SGHTA and CDR2 is FQGNSA. The CDR3 is 16 amino acids. V was pared by 1 base and J by 5 bases, with 9 bases of the junction left unmatched.